This TCR beta chain emerged from a study of cytomegalovirus exposure and HLA in healthy donors. Study-wide points: Later, an analysis found that TCR clusters from the first cohort tended to co-occur in the 120 or so validation repertoires. Associated with cytomegalovirus, according to the listing, were 150 to 200 TCR beta chains.

Germline V gives CDR1 LNHDA, CDR2 SQIVND (reference sequence). Trimming took 3 bases from V and 7 from J, leaving 12 bases between them. This CDR3 is 14 amino acids long. Profiled with immunoSEQ multiplex PCR; TCRdb holds only in-frame clones, not every one. Of roughly 280,000 clones in the sample, 65% to 90% are singletons; the top ten hold approximately 1%. Concerning this clone: As yet, its antigen is unknown.

The donors were part of the 120-subject validation cohort, which stood apart from the roughly 670-subject first cohort. What was sequenced was PBMCs. The clonotype comes from a woman under 30 in good health and CMV-seronegative. The gene calls are TRBV19 and TRBJ1-4; D perhaps matches TRBD1 (5 bases). The CDR3 loop is CASSILRGSEKLFF. The CDR3 DNA sequence: TGTGCCAGTAGTATCCTTAGGGGTTCTGAAAAACTGTTTTTT. The full variable domain, in which reference TRBV19 and TRBJ1-4 provide the parts outside the CDR3, is DGGITQSPKYLFRKEGQNVTLSCEQNLNHDAMYWYRQDPGQGLRLIYYSQIVNDFQKGDIAEGYSVSREKKESFPLTVTSAQKNPTAFYLCASSILRGSEKLFFGSGTQLSVL.